Sequencing of this T cell receptor (beta chain) was carried out in a study of technical replicates of blood from a few donors (dated by TCRdb to about 2017). The germline V gene supplies CDR1 MDHEN and CDR2 SYDVKM. From V the trimming removes 3 bases and from J it removes 4 bases, while the gene matches leave 7 bases of the junction unaccounted for. From its cysteine to its phenylalanine, the CDR3 spans 17 amino acids. The sequence is cut down to CDR3 DNA, 51 bases in frame from base 1. Concerning this clone: What antigen it recognizes has not been identified. Base qualities are not provided; no much larger clone lies one nucleotide away.

Libraries were made using the immunoSEQ multiplex PCR assay. TCRdb limited this immuneACCESS table to in-frame rearrangements with V and J called. A share of clones is missing; checked studies link under half to unresolved V genes, and the rest is unexplained. The sample yields more than 65,000 clones; roughly 95% were counted once. The top ten clones comprise around 0.35% of the sample. The specimen was T cells isolated from PBMCs. The receptor was isolated from a human donor in good health. The chain is assembled from TRBV28 and TRBJ1-5, and 12 junctional nucleotides match TRBD1. The nucleotide sequence is TGTGCCAGCAGTTTGGGACAGGGGGCCGGGAAGAATCAGCCCCAGCATTTT. Translated, it gives CASSLGQGAGKNQPQHF. This CDR3, with the reference TRBV28 and TRBJ1-5 proteins standing in past its ends, gives the full variable domain DVKVTQSSRYLVKRTGEKVFLECVQDMDHENMFWYRQDPGLGLRLIYFSYDVKMKEKGDIPEGYSVSREKKERFSLILESASTNQTSMYLCASSLGQGAGKNQPQHFGDGTRLSIL.